This TCR beta chain was found in a study of blood T cell repertoires in COVID-19. As for the study in general: Sites across the United States, Italy and Spain contributed samples from acute and convalescent COVID-19. From T cells, B-cell-depleted T cells, or PBMCs came the material, which was cDNA or gDNA.

TCRdb keeps only in-frame clones here, not all; method: immunoSEQ multiplex PCR. The repertoire includes some 130,000 clones, 80% to 85% of them detected once, and 5.5% sits in the top ten. Participants' own reports of clinical history determined their cohort assignment. Deletions cut 8 bases from V and 1 base from J, with 15 bases between. Germline loops: CDR1 MNHEY, CDR2 SMNVEV (reference sequence). CDR3 length: 14 amino acids. The chain carries TRBV27 and TRBJ2-7; D might be TRBD2 (6 bases). The receptor was derived from a man aged 35-49 years with acute COVID-19. Sequencing used PBMCs or T cells enriched from blood (not recorded which). Written as DNA, the CDR3 is TGTGCCAGCGCCTGGGGGGTAAGGTCCTACGAGCAGTACTTC. This translates into CASAWGVRSYEQYF.